This T cell receptor (beta chain) was identified in a study of lymphopenia after photon versus proton radiotherapy. Study-wide results and limits: Survival link was tested only in deceased patients; proton benefit remains a possibility. Under photons, naive T cells and diversity fell while effector/memory populations rose. In patients who died, overall survival fell as post-nadir TCR diversity dropped more. After lymphocyte nadir, photon-treated repertoires showed oligoclonal expansion, especially CD8+ Temra.

Comments on this clone: Antigen unknown.

Clones were read by immunoSEQ multiplex PCR, and TCRdb kept only the in-frame ones, dropping some. The data hold around 22,000 clones, with over 65% observed a single time. Per the germline V gene, CDR1 is SGHRS and CDR2 is YFSETQ. CDR3 length: 14 amino acids. Trimming removed 4 bases at V and 7 bases at J, with 17 bases between. The V call is TRBV5-1, the J call TRBJ1-1; TRBD1 might be the D (5 bases). The sample was peripheral blood, taken from a patient treated with photon-based radiotherapy. The TCR sequence derives from a middle-aged man with gastric cancer. The CDR3 region is CASSPSEGLGEAFF. The DNA of the CDR3 is TGCGCCAGCAGCCCCTCGGAGGGGCTCGGTGAAGCTTTCTTT.